The count of the clone carrying this TCR beta chain is one. This entry is derived from a study of blood T cell repertoires in COVID-19. Study summary: PBMCs, B-cell-depleted T cells, or T cells provided the cDNA or gDNA that made up the material.

V was pared by 3 bases and J by 5 bases, with 9 bases of the junction left unmatched. Germline V gene lookup returns CDR1 SGHRS and CDR2 YFSETQ. CDR3 size: 15 residues. How the authors handled the data: Cell counts per sample came from amplifying reference gene primers. Using immunoSEQ multiplex PCR, the repertoire was profiled, and TCRdb retains in-frame clones only, with some absent. That table is the source of V, J and clone size, and D and trimming were worked out from the DNA. This table has some 68,000 clones, about 90% appearing once. Sequenced sample: peripheral blood. This sequence originates from a man in his fifties with active COVID-19. This chain links TRBV5-1 with TRBJ2-5, with 8 bases that match TRBD2. CDR3 sequence: CASSSSWGGRETQYF. CDR3 nucleotide sequence: TGCGCCAGCAGCTCCTCTTGGGGCGGGAGGGAGACCCAGTACTTC.